This TCR beta chain was documented in a study of blood T cell repertoires in COVID-19. The wider study: Spain, Italy and the United States supplied samples that represented acute and convalescent COVID-19. In each case, the material was cDNA or gDNA derived from T cells, B-cell-depleted T cells, or PBMCs.

V was cut by 2 bases and J by 4 bases, with 12 bases left in between. The CDR3 has 15 amino acids. Per germline, CDR1 MNHEY and CDR2 SVGAGI. Authors' analysis steps: Quantification of nucleated cells was approximated via reference gene primer amplification. Clones were sequenced by immunoSEQ multiplex PCR, and TCRdb holds only the in-frame ones, with some missing. The V and J calls and clone size were taken over from that table, and D and trimming were inferred from the DNA. The sample lists roughly 200,000 clones, over 70% occurring once. This clonotype was obtained from an elderly woman with acute or convalescent COVID-19. The sample was peripheral blood. This sequence joins TRBV6-5 and TRBJ2-1; D perhaps matches TRBD2 (6 bases). CDR3 in amino acids: CASSYRGAGYNEQFF. In DNA, the CDR3 is TGTGCCAGCAGTTACCGCGGGGCCGGATACAATGAGCAGTTCTTC.